The 19 T cell receptor beta chains below were found in one sample sequenced in a study of post-analysis software for immune sequencing data. Study-level points and caveats: In patients, TRBV5-6, TRBV5-1 and TRBV20-1 belonged to five TRBV segments found more frequently than in controls.

For these receptors, no antigen is known. Unique molecular identifiers had been added to the TCR beta cDNA libraries. TCRdb reanalysed the PCR reads using MiXCR and keeps one entry per CDR3 protein. The table records about 200,000 distinct CDR3 sequences, 25% to 30% of them present only once. The sample comprised blood. Receptor source: a girl aged 2-17 years with multiple sclerosis.

The chain has TRBV5-1 and TRBJ2-7; tentative D call: TRBD2 (6 bases). V was cut by 5 bases and J by 4 bases, with 13 bases left in between. The length of the CDR3 is 13 residues. Germline loops: CDR1 SGHRS, CDR2 YFSETQ. The CDR3 sequence is CASSTGSGYEQYF. CDR3 DNA sequence: TGCGCCAGCAGTACCGGGAGCGGGTACGAGCAGTACTTC.

This clonotype was observed a handful of times. The chain is built from TRBV5-1 and TRBJ1-5; D is perhaps TRBD1 (6 bases). The V and J ends lost 3 bases and 8 bases respectively, with 18 bases between them. Germline assignment: CDR1 SGHRS and CDR2 YFSETQ. CDR3 length: 15 amino acids. CDR3 bases: TGCGCCAGCAGCTGGGGGGGCGGTCTTCAAGAGCCCCAGCATTTT. Its protein product is CASSWGGGLQEPQHF.

V and J are TRBV28 and TRBJ2-1; D is unclear. Between the trimmed V and J ends, which lost 5 bases and 8 bases, there was a span of 10 bases. CDR1 is MDHEN and CDR2 is SYDVKM in the germline V gene. The CDR3 length is 12 residues. The CDR3 here is CASSILSYEQFF. The CDR3 DNA reads TGTGCCAGCAGTATCTTGTCCTATGAGCAGTTCTTC.

This rearrangement joins TRBV7-9 to TRBJ1-2; tentatively, D is TRBD1 (6 bases). CDR3 size: 15 residues. Per germline, CDR1 SEHNR and CDR2 FQNEAQ (reference sequence). The V gene lost 3 bases and the J gene lost 5 bases, with 16 bases spanning the gap. The chain's CDR3 is CASSLAQTGGYGYTF. CDR3 nucleotides: TGTGCCAGCAGCTTGGCGCAGACAGGAGGATATGGCTACACCTTC.

Comment on this clonotype: This may stem from a read error, because a much larger clone lies one nucleotide away. The rearrangement joins TRBV20-1 to TRBJ1-2; TRBD1 aligns across 7 bases. The CDR3 is made up of 15 amino acids. CDR1 is DFQATT and CDR2 is SNEGSKA in the germline V gene (reference sequence). J was trimmed by 6 bases and V by 0 bases; bases with no gene match: 10. In DNA, the CDR3 is TGCAGTGCTAGAGATCGGGGGACAGTGATCCATGGCTACACCTTC. Its translation: CSARDRGTVIHGYTF.

Details on this clonotype: A much more abundant neighbour one base away suggests this may be a read error. The genes are TRBV5-1 and TRBJ2-7; 7 bases align to TRBD2. V trimming: 2 bases; J trimming: 0 bases; junction bases outside the gene matches: 8. The CDR3 has 16 residues. Germline V lookup: CDR1 SGHRS, CDR2 YFSETQ. The CDR3 nucleotides read TGCGCCAGCAGCTTCGGGACTAACGGGTCCTCCTACGAGCAGTACTTC. This sequence encodes CASSFGTNGSSYEQYF.

This clonotype was seen only a few times. The chain combines TRBV6-1 with TRBJ2-2, with D possibly being TRBD1 (6 bases). The CDR3 sequence is 14 residues long. Germline assignment: CDR1 MNHNS and CDR2 SASEGT. V was pared by 9 bases and J by 5 bases, with 16 bases between. The CDR3 here is CASVIWTETGELFF. In DNA form, the CDR3 reads TGTGCCAGTGTAATATGGACAGAAACCGGGGAGCTGTTTTTT.

The chain links TRBV27 to TRBJ2-3; weak D call: TRBD2 (5 bases). CDR3 size: 14 residues. Germline V CDR1 and CDR2: MNHEY, SMNVEV (reference sequence). V lost 3 bases and J 6 bases, leaving 13 bases between the germline ends. The chain's CDR3 is CASSFIGGLDTQYF. The CDR3 DNA sequence: TGTGCCAGCAGTTTCATAGGAGGTTTGGATACGCAGTATTTT.

This clonotype was detected ten times or more. The genes are TRBV30 and TRBJ2-1; D is undetermined. Germline loops: CDR1 GTSNPN, CDR2 SVGIG (reference sequence). V was shortened by 2 bases and J by 8 bases, with 13 bases between the two germline ends. The CDR3 length is 13 residues. The DNA of the CDR3 is TGTGCCTGGAGTCTTGGCCGATTCCATGAGCAGTTCTTC. Amino acids: CAWSLGRFHEQFF. The full variable domain, its missing parts supplied by reference TRBV30 and TRBJ2-1, is SQTIHQWPATLVQPVGSPLSLECTVEGTSNPNLYWYRQAAGRGLQLLFYSVGIGQISSEVPQNLSASRPQDRQFILSSKKLLLSDSGFYLCAWSLGRFHEQFFGPGTRLTVL.

At least ten counts were recorded for this clonotype. The V call is TRBV12-3 or TRBV12-4, the J call TRBJ1-2; the D gene is possibly TRBD1 (5 bases). The ends were cut back, 3 bases at V and 5 bases at J, with 22 bases in the middle. The CDR3 covers 17 residues. The CDR3 DNA sequence: TGTGCCAGCAGTTTGTATCCAGCCAGGGACCCGGGGTATGGCTACACCTTC. The encoded protein is CASSLYPARDPGYGYTF.

CDR3 amino acids: CSVIPDTNTEAFF. CDR3 DNA sequence: TGCAGTGTTATTCCGGACACGAACACTGAAGCTTTCTTT. The gene calls are TRBV20-1 and TRBJ1-1; a possible D gene is TRBD1 (5 bases). The V end was cut by 7 bases, the J end by 1 base, with 13 bases between. The CDR3 loop spans 13 amino acids. Germline CDR1 reads DFQATT; CDR2 reads SNEGSKA (reference sequence).

This clonotype was counted at least ten times. The rearrangement links TRBV15 to TRBJ2-7; possible D gene TRBD1, 6 bases. Germline V gene lookup returns CDR1 LNHNV and CDR2 YYDKDF (reference sequence). V was cut by 3 bases and J by 7 bases, with 19 bases left in between. The CDR3 is made up of 15 amino acids. The CDR3, as DNA: TGTGCCACCAGCAGCCGGGACACAGCCATGATGGAGCAGTACTTC. This encodes CATSSRDTAMMEQYF.

Turning to this clonotype: At one of its ends the junction is not consistent with the germline gene, which may arise from a read error. V is TRBV10-3 and J is TRBJ1-1; D gene ambiguous. This CDR3 spans 12 amino acids. Germline CDR1 reads ENHRY; CDR2 reads SYGVKD. This CDR3 is CAIRQPNAEAFF. In DNA form, the CDR3 reads TGTGCCATCAGGCAGCCGAACGCTGAAGCTTTCTTT.

Worth noting for this clonotype: A much larger clone sits a single nucleotide away, making a read error possible. This rearrangement joins TRBV2 to TRBJ2-3; 8 bases map to TRBD2. From germline, CDR1 is SNHLY and CDR2 FYNNEI. This CDR3 is built from 16 residues. The CDR3 nucleotides read TGTGCCAGCAGGCCTCCGGGGGGGCCCAAGGGAGATGCGCAGTATTTT. It translates to CASRPPGGPKGDAQYF.

This clonotype was counted a few times. The genes are TRBV7-9 and TRBJ2-1; D may match TRBD1 or TRBD2 (6 bases each). From germline, CDR1 is SEHNR and CDR2 FQNEAQ (reference sequence). The CDR3 runs 15 residues. V dropped 6 bases and J dropped 2 bases, with 14 bases sitting between them. The CDR3 bases are TGTGCCAGCAGTCTCCCGGGGGCCACCTACAATGAGCAGTTCTTC. It codes for CASSLPGATYNEQFF.

This clonotype was seen more than once but under ten times. This chain links TRBV11-2 with TRBJ1-2, with TRBD1 matching over 7 bases. Trimming cost V 5 bases and J 7 bases; bases outside gene matches: 10. Germline V gives CDR1 SGHAT, CDR2 FQNNGV. The CDR3 spans 14 residues. The CDR3 region has the DNA TGTGCCAGCAGCCCCGGGACAGTCAGCGGTGGCTACACCTTC. Protein product: CASSPGTVSGGYTF.

This chain joins TRBV2 and TRBJ2-1, with D possibly TRBD2 on 6 matching bases. Germline V gene sequence: CDR1 SNHLY, CDR2 FYNNEI. This CDR3 region has 13 residues. Between the trimmed V and J ends, which lost 8 bases and 7 bases, there was a span of 15 bases. The CDR3 spells CASPGRPGNEQFF. The CDR3 DNA reads TGTGCCAGCCCTGGGAGGCCTGGAAATGAGCAGTTCTTC. Full variable domain (remainder filled in from reference TRBV2 and TRBJ2-1): EPEVTQTPSHQVTQMGQEVILRCVPISNHLYFYWYRQILGQKVEFLVSFYNNEISEKSEIFDDQFSVERPDGSNFTLKIRSTKLEDSAMYFCASPGRPGNEQFFGPGTRLTVL.

This rearrangement joins TRBV20-1 to TRBJ2-7; no definite D call. Trimming cost V 2 bases and J 4 bases, with 6 bases left between them. Germline V gene data show CDR1 as DFQATT and CDR2 as SNEGSKA (reference sequence). This CDR3 spans 11 amino acids. CDR3 nucleotides: TGCAGTGCTAGACCTCCTTACGAGCAGTACTTC. Its translation: CSARPPYEQYF.

This clonotype was seen ten or more times. The CDR3 loop is CASSPAQDYEQYF. CDR3 bases: TGTGCCAGCAGTCCCGCCCAGGACTACGAGCAGTACTTC. The V gene is TRBV6-5, the J gene TRBJ2-7; D is unresolved. The germline V and J ends were trimmed by 5 bases and 3 bases, with 11 bases remaining between them. The CDR3 runs 13 residues. In germline, CDR1 is MNHEY, CDR2 SVGAGI.